A selection of T cell receptor beta chains follows, all from one sample in a study of PD-L1 blockade in urothelial cancer. The assay was immunoSEQ multiplex PCR, and TCRdb's table has in-frame clones only and misses some. The sample has 25,000 to 35,000 clones; roughly 84% are singletons. Sequencing was performed on PBMCs, taken around atezolizumab (anti-PD-L1) treatment. The source is a man aged 65 to 79 with urothelial cancer. CDR3s include the opening cysteine and the closing phenylalanine or tryptophan. D genes are given only for firm matches. Expanded clones get a size class; other rows say once, few or many, or leave the size out.

V gene	clone size	J gene	D gene	CDR3 DNA	CDR3 protein
TRBV6-6	NA	TRBJ1-1	NA	TGTGCCAGCAGCCGCCTTAGGGAGCCGAGGAACACTGAAGCTTTCTTT	CASSRLREPRNTEAFF
TRBV4-1	few	TRBJ2-2	TRBD1	TGCGCCAGCAGCCCCGGGACAGGGATTAACACCGGGGAGCTGTTTTTT	CASSPGTGINTGELFF
TRBV11-2	NA	TRBJ2-2	NA	TGTGCCAGCACCCTGACAGATACTAACACCGGGGAGCTGTTTTTT	CASTLTDTNTGELFF
TRBV6-5	NA	TRBJ1-1	TRBD1	TGTGCCAGCAGTCCCCACAGGGACAGGGCGGCAGCTTTCTTT	CASSPHRDRAAAFF
TRBV10-3	few	TRBJ1-1	NA	TGTGCCATCAGGGGGTCCTGGCAGGCGGGGGGCACTGAAGCTTTCTTT	CAIRGSWQAGGTEAFF
TRBV7-3	NA	TRBJ2-2	TRBD2	TGTGCCAGCCGGACTAGCGGGAACACCGGGGAGCTGTTTTTT	CASRTSGNTGELFF
TRBV27	NA	TRBJ1-1	NA	TGTGCCAGCAGTTTAAGGTCCGGGACACTGTCCACTGAAGCTTTCTTT	CASSLRSGTLSTEAFF
TRBV4-3	NA	TRBJ1-2	NA	TGCGCCAGCAGCCAAGATCCGGCAGGGGTCGGCTACACCTTC	CASSQDPAGVGYTF
TRBV18	NA	TRBJ2-2	NA	TGTGCCAGCTCCCCGTCGAGAGGGCCCTTGGGGGAGCTGTTTTTT	CASSPSRGPLGELFF
TRBV19	NA	TRBJ2-7	TRBD2	TGTGCCAGTAGTATCCGGCTAGCGGGAGTATCCGAGCAGTACTTC	CASSIRLAGVSEQYF
TRBV7-3	NA	TRBJ2-7	TRBD2	TGTGCCAGCAGCCTACGGGGGGGAGACGAGCAGTACTTC	CASSLRGGDEQYF
TRBV29-1	NA	TRBJ2-3	TRBD1	TGCAGCGCCGGCAGGGGGTCCCCGCCAGATACGCAGTATTTT	CSAGRGSPPDTQYF
TRBV2	NA	TRBJ2-5	NA	TGTGCCAGCAAGGGGAGGCAGGGCGGACCCCAAGAGACCCAGTACTTC	CASKGRQGGPQETQYF
TRBV28	NA	TRBJ1-5	NA	TGTGCCAGCAGTTGGACCCAGGGGTTTAGCAATCAGCCCCAGCATTTT	CASSWTQGFSNQPQHF
TRBV28	NA	TRBJ1-5	NA	TGTGCCAGCACCCCACCCTACCCAGGGGCGAGTCCGCCCCAGCATTTT	CASTPPYPGASPPQHF
TRBV9	NA	TRBJ2-7	TRBD1	TGTGCCAGCAGCGTAGCGGGAAGTCCGGGACAGGGCGATACCGAGCAGTACTTC	CASSVAGSPGQGDTEQYF
TRBV5-1	NA	TRBJ2-2	NA	TGCGCCAGCAGCCCAAGGGGAAACACCGGGGAGCTGTTTTTT	CASSPRGNTGELFF
TRBV23-1	NA	TRBJ2-2	NA	TGCGCCAGCAGTCAACCCACCAGTGGTATCACCGGGGAGCTGTTTTTT	CASSQPTSGITGELFF
TRBV5-1	NA	TRBJ2-7	TRBD1	TGCGCCAGCAGCTTTGGAGTGGGACAGGGGTTTTTCGAGCAGTACTTC	CASSFGVGQGFFEQYF
TRBV6-1	NA	TRBJ2-7	TRBD2	TGTGCCAGCAGTCAGCGGGAGGGCCCGGGGGAGCAGTACTTC	CASSQREGPGEQYF
TRBV7-9	NA	TRBJ2-5	TRBD2	TGTGCCAGCAGCTTAACTAGCGGGAGGGCCGGGGAGACCCAGTACTTC	CASSLTSGRAGETQYF
TRBV29-1	NA	TRBJ2-7	TRBD2	TGCAGCGGTAGTGGGGGGGACGAGCAGTACTTC	CSGSGGDEQYF
TRBV5-1	NA	TRBJ2-5	NA	TGCGCCAGCAGCTTGTCTGTGGGAGGTCAAGAGACCCAGTACTTC	CASSLSVGGQETQYF
TRBV29-1	NA	TRBJ2-1	TRBD1	TGCAGCGTTGAAGTAAGGGACAGGGGTTGGTTCTTC	CSVEVRDRGWFF
TRBV30	NA	TRBJ2-2	NA	TGTGCCTGGAACACAGGGGGGGAGGTCTCCGGGGAGCTGTTTTTT	CAWNTGGEVSGELFF
TRBV6-5	NA	TRBJ1-4	NA	TGTGCCAGCAGTTTATTAGGGGTTGGCGGTGAAAAACTGTTTTTT	CASSLLGVGGEKLFF
TRBV28	NA	TRBJ1-5	NA	TGTGCCAGCAGTCCGTCGGGGCGGGATAGCAATCAGCCCCAGCATTTT	CASSPSGRDSNQPQHF
TRBV28	NA	TRBJ1-2	NA	TGTGCCAGCAGGCCTCAGGGTCGCGGCTACACCTTC	CASRPQGRGYTF
TRBV14	NA	TRBJ1-2	NA	TGTGCCAGCAGCCAAGACCCGGGGAGGGGGAGTGGCTACACCTTC	CASSQDPGRGSGYTF
TRBV27	few	TRBJ2-2	NA	TGTGCCAGCAGTCCGAGGCAGGGCGGCACCGGGGAGCTGTTTTTT	CASSPRQGGTGELFF
TRBV15	NA	TRBJ2-7	NA	TGTGCCACCAGCAGACCGACAGGCTACGAGCAGTACTTC	CATSRPTGYEQYF